The 19 T cell receptor beta chains reported below all come from one sample, sequenced in a study of shared clonotypes between healthy human individuals. TCRdb keeps only in-frame clones here, not all; method: immunoSEQ multiplex PCR. The top ten hold about 0.38% of the sample, which has some 2,500,000 clones, over 85% seen once. Sequenced: naive CD4+ T cells from PBMCs. Subset in this sample: CD45RA+ positively selected. The source of these receptors is a man aged 18 to 30 in good health. Some clones in this sample may be carry-over from other donors' samples.

This clone was counted only a few times. The identical CDR3 is also encoded by other nucleotide sequences in the sample. This chain joins TRBV7-9 and TRBJ1-1; no firm D call. Germline V lookup: CDR1 SEHNR, CDR2 FQNEAQ (reference sequence). Trimming left V 3 bases short and J 4 bases short, with 9 bases between. The CDR3 contains 13 residues. This CDR3 is CASSFVEGTEAFF. The CDR3 DNA is TGTGCCAGCAGCTTTGTCGAGGGCACTGAAGCTTTCTTT.

J is TRBJ2-5 and V is TRBV15; a weak D match, TRBD1 (6 bases). The CDR3 length is 16 residues. Trimming shortened V by 1 base and J by 0 bases, and 12 bases separated the two germline ends. Germline V lookup: CDR1 LNHNV, CDR2 YYDKDF (reference sequence). The CDR3 spells CATSRVPGTHQETQYF. CDR3 DNA sequence: TGTGCCACCAGCAGAGTACCCGGGACACACCAAGAGACCCAGTACTTC.

This rearrangement joins TRBV28 to TRBJ1-2; 9 nucleotides align to TRBD1. The junction had 17 bases not matched to a gene; V was cut back by 8 bases and J by 1 base. Germline-derived CDR1 and CDR2 are MDHEN and SYDVKM. The CDR3 is 18 amino acids. The CDR3 nucleotides read TGTGCCAGCGTCCGGGACAGGGCCCTTTCTGCGCTTAACTATGGCTACACCTTC. Residues: CASVRDRALSALNYGYTF.

This rearrangement joins TRBV7-2 to TRBJ2-7; either TRBD1 or TRBD2 may fit D (5 bases each). The CDR3 sequence is 16 residues long. With 1 base removed from V and 7 bases from J, the gap between germline ends came to 20 bases. Germline V CDR1 and CDR2: SGHTA, FQGNSA. The CDR3 region has the DNA TGTGCCAGCAGCTTAGATGCCCACAGAGGGGCTTGGGAGCAGTACTTC. Its protein is CASSLDAHRGAWEQYF.

This chain links TRBV6-1 with TRBJ1-4; tentative D call: TRBD1 (5 bases). The V end lost 3 bases, the J end lost 7 bases, and 15 bases lay between the germline ends. The CDR3 runs 15 residues. CDR1 and CDR2 (germline): MNHNS, SASEGT. CDR3 in amino acids: CASSERQSGFEKLFF. In DNA, the CDR3 is TGTGCCAGCAGTGAGAGACAGTCCGGTTTTGAAAAACTGTTTTTT.

The rearrangement links TRBV7-2 to TRBJ2-2, with 10 bases that match TRBD2. The CDR3 spans 16 residues. Germline lookup yields CDR1 SGHTA and CDR2 FQGNSA. The V and J ends lost 3 bases and 4 bases, in that order; junction bases with no gene match: 5. The CDR3 sequence: CASSFLPSGSTGELFF. The CDR3 coding sequence is TGTGCCAGCAGCTTCCTGCCTAGCGGGAGCACCGGGGAGCTGTTTTTT.

The chain couples TRBV15 to TRBJ2-7, with no clear D. The germline V gene encodes CDR1 LNHNV and CDR2 YYDKDF (reference sequence). The length of the CDR3 is 14 residues. Trimming removed 1 base at V and 3 bases at J, with 10 bases between. In nucleotides, the CDR3 is TGTGCCACCAGCAGAGTAGGAGATTTCTACGAGCAGTACTTC. This translates into CATSRVGDFYEQYF.

CDR3 protein: CASSYILALRVNTQYF. The CDR3 coding sequence is TGTGCCAGCAGTTACATTTTAGCCCTTAGGGTGAATACGCAGTATTTT. The chain has TRBV6-5 and TRBJ2-3; no clear D gene. Between the trimmed V and J ends, which lost 2 bases and 7 bases, there was a span of 19 bases. The CDR3 covers 16 residues. CDR1 and CDR2 from the germline V gene are MNHEY and SVGAGI.

This chain uses TRBV5-8 with TRBJ2-3; 7 bases agree with TRBD2. Germline V gene lookup returns CDR1 SGHTS and CDR2 YDEGEE. Losses at the gene ends were 4 bases for V and 6 bases for J; bases not matched to a gene: 11. This CDR3 contains 15 residues. CDR3 protein: CASSLDPRGWDTQYF. The CDR3 region has the DNA TGTGCCAGCAGCCTTGACCCGCGGGGGTGGGATACGCAGTATTTT. Filled out from reference TRBV5-8 and TRBJ2-3, the complete variable domain reads EAGVTQSPTHLIKTRGQQATLRCSPISGHTSVYWYQQALGLGLQFLLWYDEGEERNRGNFPPRFSGRQFPNYSSELNVNALELEDSALYLCASSLDPRGWDTQYFGPGTRLTVL.

The chain uses TRBV28 and TRBJ1-3; no definite D call. V lost 5 bases to trimming and J lost 4 bases, with 9 bases between them. The CDR3 is 13 amino acids. CDR1 is MDHEN and CDR2 is SYDVKM in the germline V gene. DNA of the CDR3: TGTGCCAGCAGTATTAGAGCCGGAAACACCATATATTTT. Protein product: CASSIRAGNTIYF.

This clone was seen a single time. CDR3 amino acids: CASSAGTAGNYEQYF. CDR3 DNA sequence: TGTGCCAGCAGCGCCGGGACTGCTGGAAACTACGAGCAGTACTTC. The chain is built from TRBV7-9 and TRBJ2-7; D perhaps matches TRBD2 (6 bases). The CDR3 runs to 15 residues. V was pared by 5 bases and J by 3 bases, with 17 bases between. Germline-derived CDR1 and CDR2 are SEHNR and FQNEAQ (reference sequence).

This clone came up once. Here the CDR3 DNA reads TGTGCCAGCAGCCCGCGACAGGGGGGGACAGATACGCAGTATTTT. Translated, it gives CASSPRQGGTDTQYF. V gene TRBV11-2 combines with J gene TRBJ2-3; 9 nucleotides align to TRBD1. Germline V lookup: CDR1 SGHAT, CDR2 FQNNGV. The CDR3 sequence is 15 residues long. V was clipped by 5 bases and J by 3 bases; unmatched bases: 6. Drawing the rest from reference TRBV11-2 and TRBJ2-3, the complete variable domain is EAGVAQSPRYKIIEKRQSVAFWCNPISGHATLYWYQQILGQGPKLLIQFQNNGVVDDSQLPKDRFSAERLKGVDSTLKIQPAKLEDSAVYLCASSPRQGGTDTQYFGPGTRLTVL.

Written as DNA, the CDR3 is TGTGCCAGCAGTACGGACAGGGTGGGCGCAGATACGCAGTATTTT. It translates to CASSTDRVGADTQYF. The rearrangement joins TRBV6-1 to TRBJ2-3, with 8 positions matching TRBD1. CDR3 size: 15 residues. The germline gives CDR1 MNHNS, CDR2 SASEGT. V lost 5 bases, J lost 4 bases, and 8 bases stayed unmatched.

The V call is TRBV9, the J call TRBJ2-7; 9 bases line up with TRBD2. Germline V CDR1 and CDR2: SGDLS, YYNGEE. With V trimmed by 0 bases and J by 7 bases, 14 bases remained unmatched. The CDR3 totals 17 residues. CDR3 sequence (DNA): TGTGCCAGCAGCGTAGGAACTAGCGGGTACCAGAGTGGGGAGCAGTACTTC. Translating gives CASSVGTSGYQSGEQYF.

This clone appeared a single time. The genes are TRBV11-2 and TRBJ1-1; TRBD1 aligns across 9 bases. CDR1 is SGHAT and CDR2 is FQNNGV in the germline V gene. Unmatched junction bases numbered 7, after V lost 5 bases and J lost 6 bases. CDR3 size: 14 residues. This chain's CDR3 is CASSPGQGSAEAFF. DNA for the CDR3: TGTGCCAGCAGCCCCGGACAGGGGTCGGCTGAAGCTTTCTTT.

The count of this clone is one. The V and J genes are TRBV28 and TRBJ1-2, with 8 bases aligning to TRBD1. The CDR3 has 14 amino acids. Germline CDR1 is MDHEN and CDR2 is SYDVKM. V was clipped by 6 bases and J by 4 bases; unmatched bases: 7. This chain's CDR3 is CASSTPQGAYGYTF. CDR3 nucleotides: TGTGCCAGCAGCACACCTCAGGGGGCCTATGGCTACACCTTC.

The chain is built from TRBV7-3 and TRBJ1-1; D not resolved. The V gene lost 1 base and the J gene lost 9 bases, with 9 bases spanning the gap. The CDR3 consists of 12 residues. Germline V lookup: CDR1 SGHTA, CDR2 FQGTGA. The chain's CDR3 is CASSLSGGKAFF. CDR3 nucleotide sequence: TGTGCCAGCAGCTTAAGCGGAGGTAAAGCTTTCTTT.

The rearrangement links TRBV25-1 to TRBJ1-2, with 10 bases aligning to TRBD1. Germline CDR1 and CDR2: MGHDK and SYGVNS. The V gene end was trimmed by 5 bases and the J gene end by 8 bases; junction bases not matched to a gene: 17. CDR3 length: 17 amino acids. The CDR3 is CASSTPPGQGLTGGYTF. CDR3 in DNA: TGTGCCAGCAGTACCCCCCCGGGACAGGGGTTAACGGGCGGCTACACCTTC.

V usage is TRBV27 and J usage is TRBJ1-3; D is uncertain. This CDR3 has 16 amino acids. Germline CDR1 reads MNHEY; CDR2 reads SMNVEV (reference sequence). Trimming removed 5 bases from V and 4 bases from J, with 18 bases in between. CDR3 coding DNA: TGTGCCAGCAGTCCTGGGAGGGTTCTTTCGGGAAACACCATATATTTT. The encoded protein is CASSPGRVLSGNTIYF.